This is a list of T cell receptor beta chains from one sample in a study of human T cells and chemical hapten exposure. TCRdb processed the 5' RACE reads anew with MiXCR; each CDR3 protein has one entry. The data hold some 150,000 distinct CDR3 sequences, with roughly 4% observed a single time. These receptors were taken from a female donor in good health. CDR3s include the opening cysteine and the closing phenylalanine or tryptophan. The D gene is left open where the match is weak. Clone size is given for some rows only: seen once, a few or many times, or a class if the clone is expanded.

abundance: many; v_gene: TRBV12-3/TRBV12-4; j_gene: TRBJ2-5; d_gene: .; CDR3nt: TGTGCCAGTTCCGTGGGATACCGACAAGAGACCCAGTACTTC; CDR3aa: CASSVGYRQETQYF
abundance: many; v_gene: TRBV9; j_gene: TRBJ2-4; d_gene: .; CDR3nt: TGTGCCAGCAGCGTTCCAGGGGAAAACATTCAGTACTTC; CDR3aa: CASSVPGENIQYF
abundance: .; v_gene: TRBV28; j_gene: TRBJ2-2; d_gene: TRBD1; CDR3nt: TGTGCCAGCAGTTTGTCCGGGACAGGGGCCGCCGGGGAGCTGTTTTTT; CDR3aa: CASSLSGTGAAGELFF
abundance: .; v_gene: TRBV2; j_gene: TRBJ1-1; d_gene: .; CDR3nt: TGTGCCAGCATCGAGGGCCCCGACACTGAAGCTTTCTTT; CDR3aa: CASIEGPDTEAFF
abundance: many; v_gene: TRBV18; j_gene: TRBJ1-1; d_gene: .; CDR3nt: TGTGCCAGCTCACCGACAGGTAGCGGGAGCACTGAAGCTTTCTTT; CDR3aa: CASSPTGSGSTEAFF
abundance: many; v_gene: TRBV6-2/TRBV6-3; j_gene: TRBJ2-1; d_gene: TRBD2; CDR3nt: TGTGCCAGCAGTTACTCTCGGGGGGGCAATGAGCAGTTCTTC; CDR3aa: CASSYSRGGNEQFF
abundance: many; v_gene: TRBV6-6; j_gene: TRBJ2-6; d_gene: .; CDR3nt: TGTGCCAGCAAGGCCCGCACTGGGGCCAACGTCCTGACTTTC; CDR3aa: CASKARTGANVLTF
abundance: many; v_gene: TRBV27; j_gene: TRBJ2-5; d_gene: .; CDR3nt: TGTGCCAGCAGGGGGGGCGGAGAGACCCAGTACTTC; CDR3aa: CASRGGGETQYF
abundance: many; v_gene: TRBV20-1; j_gene: TRBJ2-3; d_gene: TRBD2; CDR3nt: TGCAGTGCCCAATTAAGCGGGGGGCCATCCACAGATACGCAGTATTTT; CDR3aa: CSAQLSGGPSTDTQYF
abundance: many; v_gene: TRBV28; j_gene: TRBJ1-4; d_gene: TRBD1; CDR3nt: TGTGCCAGCAGTTCCCCTGGGACAGGGGACAGGAAACTGTTTTTT; CDR3aa: CASSSPGTGDRKLFF
abundance: few; v_gene: TRBV7-9; j_gene: TRBJ2-5; d_gene: .; CDR3nt: TGTGCCAGCAGCTTAAAGCTCGGCACCCAAGCTTCCCAAGAGACCCAGTACTTC; CDR3aa: CASSLKLGTQASQETQYF
abundance: many; v_gene: TRBV27; j_gene: TRBJ1-5; d_gene: .; CDR3nt: TGTGCCAGCAGTTTATGGGGGGGGCAGGTCAATCAGCCCCAGCATTTT; CDR3aa: CASSLWGGQVNQPQHF
abundance: many; v_gene: TRBV6-5; j_gene: TRBJ2-4; d_gene: TRBD1; CDR3nt: TGTGCCAGCAGCACCCCGACAGGGGGAGGTAGTTCGGGCATTCAGTACTTC; CDR3aa: CASSTPTGGGSSGIQYF
abundance: many; v_gene: TRBV7-3; j_gene: TRBJ2-7; d_gene: .; CDR3nt: TGTGCCAGCAGCTTGATGGGGGGGCAGACCTACGAGCAGTACTTC; CDR3aa: CASSLMGGQTYEQYF
abundance: many; v_gene: TRBV6-4; j_gene: TRBJ1-5; d_gene: .; CDR3nt: TGTGCCAGCAGTGGTGCGGCGGCAAGGCCCCAGCATTTT; CDR3aa: CASSGAAARPQHF
abundance: few; v_gene: TRBV5-1; j_gene: TRBJ2-7; d_gene: .; CDR3nt: TGCGCCAGCAGTGAAGGAAGCTCCTACGAGCAGTACTTC; CDR3aa: CASSEGSSYEQYF
abundance: .; v_gene: TRBV18; j_gene: TRBJ2-5; d_gene: .; CDR3nt: TGTGCCAGCTCACCACACACGCTCAGGGTATCGGAGACCCAGTACTTC; CDR3aa: CASSPHTLRVSETQYF
abundance: many; v_gene: TRBV7-8; j_gene: TRBJ1-5; d_gene: .; CDR3nt: TGTGCCAGCAGCTTAGGTCCCAGGACCTCCACGGGGGCCCAGCATTTT; CDR3aa: CASSLGPRTSTGAQHF
abundance: many; v_gene: TRBV6-4; j_gene: TRBJ2-3; d_gene: .; CDR3nt: TGTGCCAGTGGGACTGGCACAGATACGCAGTATTTT; CDR3aa: CASGTGTDTQYF
abundance: many; v_gene: TRBV4-3; j_gene: TRBJ2-6; d_gene: TRBD2; CDR3nt: TGCGCCAGCAGCCAAGCAGCTAGCGGCCGATCTGGGGCCAACGTCCTGACTTTC; CDR3aa: CASSQAASGRSGANVLTF
abundance: many; v_gene: TRBV7-2; j_gene: TRBJ1-2; d_gene: .; CDR3nt: TGTGCCAGCAGCTCGAACCGGGGATATGGCTACACCTTC; CDR3aa: CASSSNRGYGYTF
abundance: few; v_gene: TRBV18; j_gene: TRBJ2-5; d_gene: .; CDR3nt: TGTGCCAGCTCACCACATTGGAAAGAGACCCAGTACTTC; CDR3aa: CASSPHWKETQYF
abundance: many; v_gene: TRBV12-3/TRBV12-4; j_gene: TRBJ1-1; d_gene: .; CDR3nt: TGTGCCAGCAGCCTCCGGGTCCCCACTGAAGCTTTCTTT; CDR3aa: CASSLRVPTEAFF
abundance: many; v_gene: TRBV12-3/TRBV12-4; j_gene: TRBJ1-5; d_gene: .; CDR3nt: TGTGCCAGCAGTTTAATGGTGGGGGTCAGTCTCGCGAGCAATCAGCCCCAGCATTTT; CDR3aa: CASSLMVGVSLASNQPQHF
abundance: .; v_gene: TRBV5-4; j_gene: TRBJ1-2; d_gene: .; CDR3nt: TGTGCCAGCAGCCCAGACGGCTATGGCGACACCTTC; CDR3aa: CASSPDGYGDTF
abundance: many; v_gene: TRBV10-3; j_gene: TRBJ2-7; d_gene: .; CDR3nt: TGTGCCATCAGTGAAAATGTCGGTCCCTACGAGCAGTACTTC; CDR3aa: CAISENVGPYEQYF
abundance: .; v_gene: TRBV29-1; j_gene: TRBJ1-1; d_gene: .; CDR3nt: TGCAGCGTTACCACCAGTCGGACTGAAGCTTTCTTT; CDR3aa: CSVTTSRTEAFF
abundance: .; v_gene: TRBV10-3; j_gene: TRBJ2-3; d_gene: TRBD2; CDR3nt: TGTGCCATCAGACTACGGACTAGCGGGGTCGCAGATACGCAGTATTTT; CDR3aa: CAIRLRTSGVADTQYF
abundance: many; v_gene: TRBV12-3/TRBV12-4; j_gene: TRBJ1-3; d_gene: .; CDR3nt: TGTGCCAGCAGTTGGAGGGATGGAAACACCATATATTTT; CDR3aa: CASSWRDGNTIYF
abundance: many; v_gene: TRBV7-2; j_gene: TRBJ1-5; d_gene: .; CDR3nt: TGTGCCAGCAGCTTAACAGACTCCACGCCCCAGCATTTT; CDR3aa: CASSLTDSTPQHF
abundance: many; v_gene: TRBV18; j_gene: TRBJ1-2; d_gene: .; CDR3nt: TGTGCCAGCTCACCAGACAACTATGGCTACACCTTC; CDR3aa: CASSPDNYGYTF
abundance: many; v_gene: TRBV4-3; j_gene: TRBJ2-3; d_gene: .; CDR3nt: TGTGCCAGCAGTTTAGCAGATACGCAGTATTTT; CDR3aa: CASSLADTQYF
abundance: many; v_gene: TRBV18; j_gene: TRBJ2-1; d_gene: .; CDR3nt: TGTGCCAGCTCACCTCCGAGGGGGGACAATGAGCAGTTCTTC; CDR3aa: CASSPPRGDNEQFF
abundance: .; v_gene: TRBV5-8; j_gene: TRBJ2-3; d_gene: .; CDR3nt: TGTGCCAGCAGCTCGCGACCTACTAGCACAGATACGCAGTATTTT; CDR3aa: CASSSRPTSTDTQYF
abundance: many; v_gene: TRBV7-9; j_gene: TRBJ1-1; d_gene: .; CDR3nt: TGTGCCAGCAGCGGCAGGGTCACTGAAGCTTTCTTT; CDR3aa: CASSGRVTEAFF
abundance: few; v_gene: TRBV5-5; j_gene: TRBJ2-3; d_gene: TRBD1; CDR3nt: TGTGCCAGCAGCTTGGTCTCGACAGGGGTCACAGATACGCAGTATTTT; CDR3aa: CASSLVSTGVTDTQYF
abundance: few; v_gene: TRBV28; j_gene: TRBJ1-2; d_gene: .; CDR3nt: TGTGCCACCGATCCCTCGTGGGCCCATGGCTACACCTTC; CDR3aa: CATDPSWAHGYTF
abundance: many; v_gene: TRBV18; j_gene: TRBJ2-1; d_gene: TRBD2; CDR3nt: TGTGCCAGCTCACCATCGACTAGCGGGGGGCTGGGGGAGCAGTTCTTC; CDR3aa: CASSPSTSGGLGEQFF